This TCR beta chain is drawn from a study of cytomegalovirus exposure and HLA in healthy donors. With 60 Vbeta and 13 Jbeta primers, the PCR was carried out. Original data processing: The authors later counted roughly 76 million unique TCR beta chains, 9 million to 12 million of them shared. The data were produced by immunoSEQ multiplex PCR, yet TCRdb's version contains in-frame clones alone and is incomplete. The V and J calls and clone size come from that table; D and trimming were worked out from the DNA. The data show hundreds of thousands of clones, about 79% seen once. Study-wide points: Further analysis, carried out later, found HLA-associated TCR beta chains more clonally expanded than equally common other chains.

In nominal health when sampled, donors likely had unrecorded immune exposures nonetheless. Germline CDR1 MNHNS, CDR2 SASEGT. The ends were cut back, 6 bases at V and 7 bases at J, with 16 bases in the middle. The CDR3 runs 15 residues. On this clone: Its target is unknown.

The chain carries TRBV6-1 and TRBJ1-6; TRBD1 is a possible D gene (5 bases). The sample comprised PBMCs. The TCR was taken from a male donor in good health and CMV-seronegative. This chain's CDR3 is CASRTTTAVNSPLHF. CDR3 nucleotides: TGTGCCAGCAGGACAACGACAGCAGTAAATTCACCCCTCCACTTT.